A selection of T cell receptor beta chains follows, all from one sample in a study of cytomegalovirus exposure and HLA in healthy donors. Sequenced by immunoSEQ multiplex PCR; TCRdb stores in-frame clones only, minus some. The sample has around 93,000 clones; less than 80% are singletons. What was sequenced was PBMCs. The receptors were gathered from a woman in her 40s in good health and CMV-seronegative. CDR3s include the opening cysteine and the closing phenylalanine or tryptophan. A D gene is named only where the DNA matches it firmly. Clone size is stated in some rows and not others, as once, few, many or a class when expanded.

j_call: TRBJ2-3; clone_size: -; cdr3_length: 14; d_call: TRBD1; v_call: TRBV19; cdr3_aa: CASSTTGQIDTQYF; cdr3_nt: TGTGCCAGTAGTACAACGGGACAGATAGATACGCAGTATTTT
j_call: TRBJ1-2; clone_size: few; cdr3_length: 15; d_call: -; v_call: TRBV4-1; cdr3_aa: CASSQAGHRRYGYTF; cdr3_nt: TGCGCCAGCAGCCAAGCCGGACACCGCCGCTATGGCTACACCTTC
j_call: TRBJ2-2; clone_size: few; cdr3_length: 11; d_call: -; v_call: TRBV27; cdr3_aa: CASSQTGELFF; cdr3_nt: TGTGCCAGCAGTCAGACCGGGGAGCTGTTTTTT
j_call: TRBJ1-4; clone_size: -; cdr3_length: 15; d_call: TRBD1; v_call: TRBV5-4; cdr3_aa: CASSPGQGRNEKLFF; cdr3_nt: TGTGCCAGCAGCCCGGGACAGGGGAGAAATGAAAAACTGTTTTTT
j_call: TRBJ2-2; clone_size: -; cdr3_length: 15; d_call: TRBD2; v_call: TRBV7-8; cdr3_aa: CASSSTGLEAGELFF; cdr3_nt: TGTGCCAGCAGCTCGACCGGACTAGAAGCCGGGGAGCTGTTTTTT
j_call: TRBJ2-2; clone_size: -; cdr3_length: 18; d_call: TRBD2; v_call: TRBV5-1; cdr3_aa: CASSSGTSGLTNTGELFF; cdr3_nt: TGCGCCAGCAGCTCCGGGACTAGCGGGTTGACAAACACCGGGGAGCTGTTTTTT
j_call: TRBJ2-5; clone_size: -; cdr3_length: 16; d_call: TRBD2; v_call: TRBV18; cdr3_aa: CASSPRLAGGIETQYF; cdr3_nt: TGTGCCAGCTCACCACGACTAGCGGGAGGGATTGAGACCCAGTACTTC
j_call: TRBJ2-2; clone_size: once; cdr3_length: 16; d_call: TRBD2; v_call: TRBV6-5; cdr3_aa: CASSYGLGLYTGELFF; cdr3_nt: TGTGCCAGCAGTTACGGGCTGGGACTATACACCGGGGAGCTGTTTTTT
j_call: TRBJ2-7; clone_size: -; cdr3_length: 18; d_call: -; v_call: TRBV7-3; cdr3_aa: CASSLRAPDSQLSYEQYF; cdr3_nt: TGTGCCAGCAGCTTAAGGGCCCCCGACAGCCAACTTTCCTACGAGCAGTACTTC
j_call: TRBJ2-6; clone_size: -; cdr3_length: 18; d_call: -; v_call: TRBV5-1; cdr3_aa: CASSLVEGLPWGANVLTF; cdr3_nt: TGCGCCAGCAGCTTGGTGGAGGGCCTTCCCTGGGGGGCCAACGTCCTGACTTTC
j_call: TRBJ2-3; clone_size: -; cdr3_length: 17; d_call: -; v_call: TRBV5-1; cdr3_aa: CASSLANLGVQTDTQYF; cdr3_nt: TGCGCCAGCAGCTTGGCGAACCTAGGGGTTCAAACAGATACGCAGTATTTT
j_call: TRBJ1-1; clone_size: -; cdr3_length: 14; d_call: -; v_call: TRBV28; cdr3_aa: CASSLMRTDTEAFF; cdr3_nt: TGTGCCAGCAGTTTAATGCGCACCGACACTGAAGCTTTCTTT
j_call: TRBJ2-7; clone_size: -; cdr3_length: 15; d_call: -; v_call: TRBV27; cdr3_aa: CASRLTPVSVYEQYF; cdr3_nt: TGTGCCAGCAGACTTACTCCGGTCAGCGTTTACGAGCAGTACTTC
j_call: TRBJ2-1; clone_size: -; cdr3_length: 15; d_call: TRBD2; v_call: TRBV7-6; cdr3_aa: CASSLAGGPYNEQFF; cdr3_nt: TGTGCCAGCAGCTTAGCGGGAGGGCCCTACAATGAGCAGTTCTTC
j_call: TRBJ2-3; clone_size: -; cdr3_length: 15; d_call: TRBD2; v_call: TRBV27; cdr3_aa: CASSRSGGSTDTQYF; cdr3_nt: TGTGCCAGCAGTAGATCGGGAGGTAGCACAGATACGCAGTATTTT
j_call: TRBJ2-1; clone_size: -; cdr3_length: 15; d_call: TRBD1; v_call: TRBV5-6; cdr3_aa: CASSLRGQAYNEQFF; cdr3_nt: TGTGCCAGCAGCTTAAGGGGGCAGGCCTACAATGAGCAGTTCTTC
j_call: TRBJ2-2; clone_size: few; cdr3_length: 15; d_call: TRBD1; v_call: TRBV6-5; cdr3_aa: CASSYSTRGTGELFF; cdr3_nt: TGTGCCAGCAGTTACTCGACCAGGGGGACCGGGGAGCTGTTTTTT
j_call: TRBJ1-3; clone_size: few; cdr3_length: 13; d_call: TRBD1; v_call: TRBV6-1; cdr3_aa: CASIGGQGLTKYF; cdr3_nt: TGTGCCAGCATCGGGGGACAGGGCTTAACCAAATATTTT
j_call: TRBJ2-3; clone_size: -; cdr3_length: 16; d_call: -; v_call: TRBV2; cdr3_aa: CASRDRRSGWTDTQYF; cdr3_nt: TGTGCCAGCAGGGATAGGAGGTCGGGCTGGACAGATACGCAGTATTTT
j_call: TRBJ1-1; clone_size: few; cdr3_length: 15; d_call: TRBD1; v_call: TRBV5-1; cdr3_aa: CASSLGQGLYTEAFF; cdr3_nt: TGCGCCAGCAGCTTGGGACAGGGGTTGTACACTGAAGCTTTCTTT
j_call: TRBJ1-1; clone_size: -; cdr3_length: 13; d_call: -; v_call: TRBV6-1; cdr3_aa: CASRAGAGTEAFF; cdr3_nt: TGTGCCAGCAGGGCAGGGGCCGGGACTGAAGCTTTCTTT
j_call: TRBJ2-2; clone_size: -; cdr3_length: 17; d_call: TRBD2; v_call: TRBV9; cdr3_aa: CASSVVGGWGNTGELFF; cdr3_nt: TGTGCCAGCAGCGTAGTCGGGGGGTGGGGGAACACCGGGGAGCTGTTTTTT
j_call: TRBJ1-2; clone_size: -; cdr3_length: 14; d_call: TRBD1; v_call: TRBV7-8; cdr3_aa: CASSSRDRTYGYTF; cdr3_nt: TGTGCCAGCAGCTCAAGGGACAGAACCTATGGCTACACCTTC
j_call: TRBJ2-7; clone_size: medium-sized; cdr3_length: 15; d_call: TRBD2; v_call: TRBV6-1; cdr3_aa: CASSERIAGGYEQYF; cdr3_nt: TGTGCCAGCAGTGAACGGATAGCGGGAGGCTACGAGCAGTACTTC
j_call: TRBJ2-5; clone_size: once; cdr3_length: 15; d_call: -; v_call: TRBV5-1; cdr3_aa: CASRITGKPMETQYF; cdr3_nt: TGCGCCAGCAGGATTACCGGGAAACCAATGGAGACCCAGTACTTC
j_call: TRBJ1-2; clone_size: -; cdr3_length: 13; d_call: -; v_call: TRBV28; cdr3_aa: CASTEDSDYGYTF; cdr3_nt: TGTGCCAGCACGGAGGATAGTGACTATGGCTACACCTTC
j_call: TRBJ2-4; clone_size: -; cdr3_length: 11; d_call: -; v_call: TRBV29-1; cdr3_aa: CSAPEGTIQYF; cdr3_nt: TGCAGCGCCCCAGAGGGCACCATTCAGTACTTC
j_call: TRBJ1-5; clone_size: -; cdr3_length: 11; d_call: TRBD1; v_call: TRBV20-1; cdr3_aa: CSATGGTAQHF; cdr3_nt: TGCAGTGCTACAGGGGGAACAGCCCAGCATTTT
j_call: TRBJ1-4; clone_size: few; cdr3_length: 14; d_call: TRBD1; v_call: TRBV7-2; cdr3_aa: CASSSDRGDEKLFF; cdr3_nt: TGTGCCAGCAGCTCCGACAGGGGGGATGAAAAACTGTTTTTT
j_call: TRBJ2-7; clone_size: few; cdr3_length: 11; d_call: -; v_call: TRBV27; cdr3_aa: CASSFGDEQYF; cdr3_nt: TGTGCCAGCAGTTTCGGGGACGAGCAGTACTTC
j_call: TRBJ1-6; clone_size: -; cdr3_length: 14; d_call: -; v_call: TRBV13; cdr3_aa: CASSRRGIEWPLHF; cdr3_nt: TGTGCCAGCAGCCGTCGCGGTATCGAGTGGCCCCTCCACTTT
j_call: TRBJ2-5; clone_size: -; cdr3_length: 14; d_call: TRBD1; v_call: TRBV6-6; cdr3_aa: CATTYTRQGETQYF; cdr3_nt: TGTGCCACAACTTACACTCGACAGGGCGAGACCCAGTACTTC
j_call: TRBJ2-5; clone_size: few; cdr3_length: 16; d_call: TRBD2; v_call: TRBV5-1; cdr3_aa: CASSATGLAGDETQYF; cdr3_nt: TGCGCCAGCAGCGCAACGGGACTAGCGGGAGACGAGACCCAGTACTTC
j_call: TRBJ2-2; clone_size: few; cdr3_length: 16; d_call: -; v_call: TRBV5-1; cdr3_aa: CASSSAIQQVTGELFF; cdr3_nt: TGCGCCAGCAGCTCCGCAATCCAACAGGTGACCGGGGAGCTGTTTTTT
j_call: TRBJ1-2; clone_size: -; cdr3_length: 12; d_call: -; v_call: TRBV27; cdr3_aa: CASRKGAGGYTF; cdr3_nt: TGTGCCAGCAGGAAAGGGGCGGGGGGCTACACCTTC
j_call: TRBJ2-1; clone_size: -; cdr3_length: 13; d_call: -; v_call: TRBV6-5; cdr3_aa: CASSYSPGVREFF; cdr3_nt: TGTGCCAGCAGTTACTCCCCGGGGGTGAGGGAGTTCTTC
j_call: TRBJ1-2; clone_size: -; cdr3_length: 12; d_call: -; v_call: TRBV5-6; cdr3_aa: CASRGRDIGYTF; cdr3_nt: TGTGCCAGCAGAGGCAGGGATATTGGCTACACCTTC
j_call: TRBJ2-7; clone_size: -; cdr3_length: 16; d_call: -; v_call: TRBV5-4; cdr3_aa: CASSSGGTLSSYEQYF; cdr3_nt: TGTGCCAGCAGCTCGGGCGGGACTTTAAGCTCCTACGAGCAGTACTTC
j_call: TRBJ1-3; clone_size: few; cdr3_length: 14; d_call: TRBD1; v_call: TRBV10-3; cdr3_aa: CAIRGQDLGNTIYF; cdr3_nt: TGTGCCATCAGGGGACAGGACCTTGGGAACACCATATATTTT
j_call: TRBJ2-1; clone_size: -; cdr3_length: 16; d_call: -; v_call: TRBV5-1; cdr3_aa: CASSLVAGQINNEQFF; cdr3_nt: TGCGCCAGCAGCTTGGTGGCGGGACAGATCAACAATGAGCAGTTCTTC